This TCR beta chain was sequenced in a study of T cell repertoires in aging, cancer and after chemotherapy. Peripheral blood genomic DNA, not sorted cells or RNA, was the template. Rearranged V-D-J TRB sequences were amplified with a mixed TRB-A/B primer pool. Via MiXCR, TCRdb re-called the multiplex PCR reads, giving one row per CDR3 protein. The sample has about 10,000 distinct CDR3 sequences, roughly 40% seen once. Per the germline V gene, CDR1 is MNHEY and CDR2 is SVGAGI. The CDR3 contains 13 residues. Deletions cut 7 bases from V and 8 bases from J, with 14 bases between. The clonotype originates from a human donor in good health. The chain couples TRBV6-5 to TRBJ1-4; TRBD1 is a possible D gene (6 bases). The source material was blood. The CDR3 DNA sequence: TGTGCCAGCATGGGGGGAGGGGGAGAAAAACTGTTTTTT. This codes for CASMGGGGEKLFF.